Sequencing of this TCR beta chain was carried out in a study of glioma-infiltrating T cells. Study findings and constraints: Non-neoplastic patients had below-expected tissue-blood divergence, while all gliomas exceeded expectation. Only very few CDR3 sequences appeared in both tissue and blood.

Using RNA template, CDR3s of TCR alpha and beta were amplified with iRepertoire arm-PCR. Tissue mRNA or PBMC total RNA, about 95-450 ng, went into one-step reverse transcription and amplification. Using its own MiXCR run on the multiplex PCR reads, TCRdb lists one record per CDR3 protein. This sample has about 130,000 distinct CDR3 sequences; 24% occur once, and the top ten carry 27%. This clonotype was counted at least ten times. The antigen is not known. Deletions cut 2 bases from V and 3 bases from J, with 10 bases between. CDR1 and CDR2 (germline): MNHNY, SVGAGI (reference sequence). The CDR3 covers 14 residues.

This sequence originates from a human donor with low-grade glioma or glioblastoma, undergoing nonglioma brain surgery, or in good health (not recorded which). The sequencing input was glioma tissue, nonneoplastic brain tissue, or PBMCs (not recorded which). The rearrangement uses TRBV6-6 and TRBJ1-1, with D possibly matching TRBD1 (6 bases). As DNA, the CDR3 is TGTGCCAGCAGTTACGGGGGGCTGTACACTGAAGCTTTCTTT. Translating gives CASSYGGLYTEAFF.